This TCR beta chain was captured in a study of blood T cell repertoires in COVID-19. Study-level information: Sites across the United States, Italy and Spain contributed samples from acute and convalescent COVID-19. T cells, B-cell-depleted T cells, or PBMCs supplied cDNA or gDNA.

This clone was counted a single time. Assay used: immunoSEQ multiplex PCR; TCRdb lists only in-frame clones, some missing. The sample lists approximately 89,000 clones; about 95% were seen once. The receptor was isolated from a human donor with active COVID-19. The donor label of this sample is uncertain. Source material: peripheral blood.

CDR3 region: CASSFPTGEGTGELFF. The CDR3 DNA is TGTGCCAGCAGTTTCCCCACGGGGGAAGGCACCGGGGAGCTGTTTTTT. This rearrangement joins TRBV27 to TRBJ2-2; TRBD2 might be the D (6 bases). V dropped 3 bases and J dropped 4 bases, with 15 bases sitting between them. Germline assignment: CDR1 MNHEY and CDR2 SMNVEV (reference sequence). CDR3 size: 16 residues.